This T cell receptor (beta chain) was identified during a study of control samples from healthy donors and cancer patients. Assay used: immunoSEQ multiplex PCR; TCRdb lists only in-frame clones, some missing. The repertoire holds around 110,000 clones, with around 91% as singletons. V was clipped by 1 base and J by 1 base, with 10 bases between them. Germline V gene lookup returns CDR1 SGHTA and CDR2 FQGNSA. This CDR3 contains 15 residues. The sample consisted of PBMCs. The chain couples TRBV7-2 to TRBJ1-1; weak D call: TRBD1 (6 bases). The sequence came from a woman in her fifties or sixties with colorectal cancer. The CDR3 DNA sequence: TGTGCCAGCAGCTTAGAGGGGGACTGGAACACTGAAGCTTTCTTT. Its translation is CASSLEGDWNTEAFF.